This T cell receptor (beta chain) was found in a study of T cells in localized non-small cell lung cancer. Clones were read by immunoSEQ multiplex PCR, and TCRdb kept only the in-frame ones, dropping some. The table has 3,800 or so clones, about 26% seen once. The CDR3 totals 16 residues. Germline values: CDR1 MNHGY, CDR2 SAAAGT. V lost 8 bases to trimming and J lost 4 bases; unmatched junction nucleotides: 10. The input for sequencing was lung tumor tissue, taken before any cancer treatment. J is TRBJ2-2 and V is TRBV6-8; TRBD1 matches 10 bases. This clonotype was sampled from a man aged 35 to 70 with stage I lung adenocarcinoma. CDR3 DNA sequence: TGTGCCAGCGCAAAAGGGACAGGGGCGGCCACCGGGGAGCTGTTTTTT. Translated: CASAKGTGAATGELFF.